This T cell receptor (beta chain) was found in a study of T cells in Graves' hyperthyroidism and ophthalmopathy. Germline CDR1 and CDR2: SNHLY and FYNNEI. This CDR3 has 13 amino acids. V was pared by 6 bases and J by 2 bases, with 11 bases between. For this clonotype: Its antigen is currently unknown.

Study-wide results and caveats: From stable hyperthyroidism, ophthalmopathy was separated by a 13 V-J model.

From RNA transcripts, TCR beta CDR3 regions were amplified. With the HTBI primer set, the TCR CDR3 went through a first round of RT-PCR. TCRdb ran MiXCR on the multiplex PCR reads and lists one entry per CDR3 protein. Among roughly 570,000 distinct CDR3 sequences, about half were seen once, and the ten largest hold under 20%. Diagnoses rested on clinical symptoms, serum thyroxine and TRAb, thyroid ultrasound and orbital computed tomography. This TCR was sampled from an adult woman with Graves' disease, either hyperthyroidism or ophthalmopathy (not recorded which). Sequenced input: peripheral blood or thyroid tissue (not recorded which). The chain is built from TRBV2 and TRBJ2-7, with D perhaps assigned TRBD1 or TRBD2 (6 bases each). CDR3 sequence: CASSGGHPYEQYF. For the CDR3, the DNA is TGTGCCAGCAGCGGGGGACATCCCTACGAGCAGTACTTC.